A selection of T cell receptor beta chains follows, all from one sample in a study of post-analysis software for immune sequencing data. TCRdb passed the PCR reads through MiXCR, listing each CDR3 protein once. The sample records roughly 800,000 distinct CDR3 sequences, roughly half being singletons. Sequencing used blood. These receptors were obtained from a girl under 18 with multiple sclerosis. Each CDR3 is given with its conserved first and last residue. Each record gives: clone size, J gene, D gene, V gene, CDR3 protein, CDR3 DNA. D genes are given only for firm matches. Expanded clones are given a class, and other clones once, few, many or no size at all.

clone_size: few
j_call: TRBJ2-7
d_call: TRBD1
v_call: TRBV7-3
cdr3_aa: CASSYGTDYEQYF
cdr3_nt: TGTGCCAGCAGCTATGGGACAGATTACGAGCAGTACTTC

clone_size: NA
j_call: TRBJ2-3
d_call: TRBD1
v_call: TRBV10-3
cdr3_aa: CAIAPQGTDTQYF
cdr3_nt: TGTGCCATCGCCCCACAGGGGACAGATACGCAGTATTTT

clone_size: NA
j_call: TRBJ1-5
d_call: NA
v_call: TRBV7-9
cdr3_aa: CASSPSGRGSNQPQHF
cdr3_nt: TGTGCCAGCAGCCCTTCAGGGAGAGGGAGCAATCAGCCCCAGCATTTT

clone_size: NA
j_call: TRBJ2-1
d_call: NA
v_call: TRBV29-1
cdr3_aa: CSVEGSGDEQFF
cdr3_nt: TGCAGCGTTGAGGGTAGTGGGGATGAGCAGTTCTTC

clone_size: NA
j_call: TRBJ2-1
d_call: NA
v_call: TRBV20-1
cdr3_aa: CSASTSGYNEQFF
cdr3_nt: TGCAGTGCTAGTACTAGTGGGTACAATGAGCAGTTCTTC

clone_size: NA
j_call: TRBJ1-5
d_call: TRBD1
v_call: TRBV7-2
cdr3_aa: CASRLDRDQPQHF
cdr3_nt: TGTGCCAGCAGGTTGGACAGGGATCAGCCCCAGCATTTT

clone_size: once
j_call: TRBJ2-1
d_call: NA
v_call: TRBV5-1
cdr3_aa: CASSLQGTFSYNEQFF
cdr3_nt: TGCGCCAGCAGCTTGCAGGGGACTTTCTCCTACAATGAGCAGTTCTTC

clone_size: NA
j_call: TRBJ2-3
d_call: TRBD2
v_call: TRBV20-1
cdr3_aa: CSAEQTSGRDDTQYF
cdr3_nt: TGCAGTGCCGAACAGACTAGCGGGAGGGACGATACGCAGTATTTT

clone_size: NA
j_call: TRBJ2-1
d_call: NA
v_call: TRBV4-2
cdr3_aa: CASSYEQRDNEQFF
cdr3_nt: TGTGCCAGCAGTTACGAACAACGGGACAATGAGCAGTTCTTC

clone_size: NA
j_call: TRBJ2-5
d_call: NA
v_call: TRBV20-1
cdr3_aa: CSARDLGGETQYF
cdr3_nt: TGCAGTGCTAGAGATTTGGGGGGAGAGACCCAGTACTTC

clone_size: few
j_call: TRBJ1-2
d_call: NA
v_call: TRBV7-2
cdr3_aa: CASSLVGGGGYTF
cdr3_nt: TGTGCCAGCAGCTTAGTGGGAGGGGGTGGCTACACCTTC

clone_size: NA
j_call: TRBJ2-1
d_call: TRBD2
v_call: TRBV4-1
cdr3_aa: CASSQVFRLAVEQFF
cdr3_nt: TGCGCCAGCAGCCAAGTATTCAGACTAGCCGTTGAGCAGTTCTTC

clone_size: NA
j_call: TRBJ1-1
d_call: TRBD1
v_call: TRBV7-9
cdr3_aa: CASSKQGPEDTEAFF
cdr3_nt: TGTGCCAGCAGCAAACAGGGGCCTGAGGACACTGAAGCTTTCTTT

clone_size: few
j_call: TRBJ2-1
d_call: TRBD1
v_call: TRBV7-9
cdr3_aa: CASSSRDRRYNEQFF
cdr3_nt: TGTGCCAGCAGCTCCCGGGACAGGAGGTACAATGAGCAGTTCTTC

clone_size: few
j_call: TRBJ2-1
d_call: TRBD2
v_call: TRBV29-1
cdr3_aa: CSVSTDGLAGRSYNEQFF
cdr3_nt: TGCAGCGTCTCCACCGATGGACTAGCGGGCAGGTCCTACAATGAGCAGTTCTTC

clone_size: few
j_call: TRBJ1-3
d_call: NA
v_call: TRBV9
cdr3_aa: CASSVERGSGNTIYF
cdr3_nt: TGTGCCAGCAGCGTAGAACGAGGCTCTGGAAACACCATATATTTT

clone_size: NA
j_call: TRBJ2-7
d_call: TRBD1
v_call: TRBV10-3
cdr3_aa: CAINRGTGYEQYF
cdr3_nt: TGTGCCATCAATCGCGGGACAGGCTACGAGCAGTACTTC

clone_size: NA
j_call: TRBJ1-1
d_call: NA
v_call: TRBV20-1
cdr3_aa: CSAVNFRLPQGTEAFF
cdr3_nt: TGCAGTGCCGTGAATTTTAGGCTACCCCAGGGCACTGAAGCTTTCTTT

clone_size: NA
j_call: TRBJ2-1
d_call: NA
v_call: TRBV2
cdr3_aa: CASSENDNEQFF
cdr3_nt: TGTGCCAGCAGTGAAAACGACAATGAGCAGTTCTTC

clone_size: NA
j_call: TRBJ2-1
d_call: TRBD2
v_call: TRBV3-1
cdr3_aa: CASSRGGLAGTVQFF
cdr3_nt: TGTGCCAGCAGCAGGGGTGGACTAGCGGGGACAGTTCAGTTCTTC

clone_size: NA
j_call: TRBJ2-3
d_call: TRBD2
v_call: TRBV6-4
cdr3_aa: CASSDSAGTSGNTDTQYF
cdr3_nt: TGTGCCAGCAGTGACTCAGCGGGGACTAGCGGAAACACAGATACGCAGTATTTT

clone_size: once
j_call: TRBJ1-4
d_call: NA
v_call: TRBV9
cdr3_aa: CASSVEGVLNEKLFF
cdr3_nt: TGTGCCAGCAGCGTAGAGGGGGTCCTTAATGAAAAACTGTTTTTT

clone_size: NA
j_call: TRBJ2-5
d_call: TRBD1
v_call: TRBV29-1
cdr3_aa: CSVYTGTAQETQYF
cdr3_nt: TGCAGCGTCTACACCGGGACAGCTCAAGAGACCCAGTACTTC

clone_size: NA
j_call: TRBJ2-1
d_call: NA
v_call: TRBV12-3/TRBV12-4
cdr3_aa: CASSLALWDNEQFF
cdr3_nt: TGTGCCAGCAGTTTAGCGCTCTGGGACAATGAGCAGTTCTTC

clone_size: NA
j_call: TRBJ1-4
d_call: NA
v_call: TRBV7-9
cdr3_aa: CASSSYNEKLFF
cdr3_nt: TGTGCCAGCAGCTCGTATAATGAAAAACTGTTTTTT

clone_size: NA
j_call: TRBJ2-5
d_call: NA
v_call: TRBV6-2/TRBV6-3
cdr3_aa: CASTLGSLGETQYF
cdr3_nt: TGTGCCAGCACCCTAGGGTCTTTAGGGGAGACCCAGTACTTC

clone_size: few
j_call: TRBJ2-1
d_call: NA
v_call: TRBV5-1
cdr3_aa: CASSLSLGKGTRGSNEQFF
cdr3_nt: TGCGCCAGCAGCTTATCTTTGGGGAAGGGGACTCGAGGGAGTAATGAGCAGTTCTTC

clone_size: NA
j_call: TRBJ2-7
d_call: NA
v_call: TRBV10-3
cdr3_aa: CAISETGNSYEQYF
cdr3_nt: TGTGCCATCAGTGAGACAGGGAACTCCTACGAGCAGTACTTC

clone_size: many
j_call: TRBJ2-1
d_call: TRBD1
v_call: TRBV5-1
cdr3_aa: CASSLETGNREQFF
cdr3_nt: TGCGCCAGCAGCTTGGAGACAGGGAACCGTGAGCAGTTCTTC

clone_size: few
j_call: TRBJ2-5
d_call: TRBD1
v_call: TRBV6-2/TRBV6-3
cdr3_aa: CASSYQGTVETQYF
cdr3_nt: TGTGCCAGCAGTTACCAAGGGACAGTGGAGACCCAGTACTTC

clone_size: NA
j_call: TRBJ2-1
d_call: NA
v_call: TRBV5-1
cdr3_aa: CASSRNRENNEQFF
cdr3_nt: TGCGCCAGCAGCCGAAACCGGGAAAACAATGAGCAGTTCTTC

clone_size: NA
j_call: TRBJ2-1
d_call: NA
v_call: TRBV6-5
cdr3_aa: CASRYSQQSSYNEQFF
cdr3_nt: TGTGCCAGCAGGTACAGTCAACAGAGCTCCTACAATGAGCAGTTCTTC

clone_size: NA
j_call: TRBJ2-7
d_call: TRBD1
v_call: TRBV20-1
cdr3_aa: CSARPRDRYEQYF
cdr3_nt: TGCAGTGCCAGACCCCGGGACAGATACGAGCAGTACTTC

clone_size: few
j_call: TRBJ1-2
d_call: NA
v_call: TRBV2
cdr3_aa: CASSEGGNYGYTF
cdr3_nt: TGTGCCAGCAGCGAGGGGGGAAACTATGGCTACACCTTC

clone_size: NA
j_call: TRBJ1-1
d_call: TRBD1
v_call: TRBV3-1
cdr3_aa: CASSQDPDRITEAFF
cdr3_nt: TGTGCCAGCAGCCAAGATCCGGACAGGATTACTGAAGCTTTCTTT

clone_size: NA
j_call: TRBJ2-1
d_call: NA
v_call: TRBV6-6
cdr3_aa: CASSSLGPTSYNEQFF
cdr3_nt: TGTGCCAGCAGTTCCCTAGGGCCCACCTCCTACAATGAGCAGTTCTTC

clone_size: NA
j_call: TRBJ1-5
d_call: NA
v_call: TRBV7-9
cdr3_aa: CASSPNPDQPQHF
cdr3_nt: TGTGCCAGCAGCCCTAATCCCGATCAGCCCCAGCATTTT

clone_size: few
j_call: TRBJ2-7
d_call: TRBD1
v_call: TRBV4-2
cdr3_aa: CASSQQGAYEQYF
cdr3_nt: TGTGCCAGCAGCCAACAGGGGGCATACGAGCAGTACTTC

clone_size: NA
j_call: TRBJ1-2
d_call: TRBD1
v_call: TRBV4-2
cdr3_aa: CASSQDGTTGGLVGYGYTF
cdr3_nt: TGTGCCAGCAGCCAAGATGGAACGACAGGGGGATTGGTAGGGTATGGCTACACCTTC

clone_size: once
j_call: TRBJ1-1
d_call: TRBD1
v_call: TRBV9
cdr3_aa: CASSGDRGRGTEAFF
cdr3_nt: TGTGCCAGCAGCGGGGACAGGGGCAGGGGGACTGAAGCTTTCTTT